These T cell receptor beta chains were read from a single sample in a study of T cell repertoires in cytomegalovirus infection. These TCRs' antigens remain unknown. Using its own MiXCR run on the reads, TCRdb lists one record per CDR3 protein. The data contain around 770,000 distinct CDR3 sequences, 25% to 35% of them singletons. Specimen: cultured CD8+ T cells from PBMCs, collected from culture after CMV antigen stimulation. These receptors were taken from a human donor in good health (CMV status not recorded). Some clones in this sample may be carry-over from other donors' samples. The CDR3 runs from the conserved cysteine through the conserved F or W. Each record gives: clone size, J gene, D gene, V gene, CDR3 DNA, CDR3 protein. D genes are given only for firm matches. Some rows have no size entry. The others give once, few or many, or a class for an expanded clone.

NA,TRBJ1-1,TRBD1,TRBV19,TGTGCCAGTAGTATCGGACAGGGTGTCACTGAAGCTTTCTTT,CASSIGQGVTEAFF
NA,TRBJ2-1,NA,TRBV2,TGTGCCAGCCGGGAGACTGAGACCTACAATGAGCAGTTCTTC,CASRETETYNEQFF
NA,TRBJ1-5,NA,TRBV6-2/TRBV6-3,TGTGCCAGCAGGGGAGGGGAGCCCCAGCATTTT,CASRGGEPQHF
NA,TRBJ1-2,NA,TRBV6-2/TRBV6-3,TGTGCCAGCAGTTACCCGTTCCCTGGCTACACCTTC,CASSYPFPGYTF
many,TRBJ2-1,TRBD1,TRBV7-6,TGTGCCAGCAGCTTAGTGGCCGGGACAGGGAATTACAATGAGCAGTTCTTC,CASSLVAGTGNYNEQFF
few,TRBJ2-7,NA,TRBV7-2,TGTGCCAGCAGCTTAGGGACTGCCTTTGGGGAGCAGTACTTC,CASSLGTAFGEQYF
few,TRBJ1-1,NA,TRBV7-6,TGTGCCAGCAGCTCCCTCCTCAACCCTGAAGCTTTCTTT,CASSSLLNPEAFF
many,TRBJ2-3,NA,TRBV7-8,TGTGCCAGCAGTCGGCCCATAGGGGCGCCGGCAGATACGCAGTATTTT,CASSRPIGAPADTQYF
few,TRBJ2-7,TRBD1,TRBV12-3/TRBV12-4,TGTGCCAGCGCGAGGGACAGCGCCGAGCAGTACTTC,CASARDSAEQYF
NA,TRBJ2-7,NA,TRBV19,TGTGCCAGCCGGGGGCCCCTGGGCGAGCAGTACTTC,CASRGPLGEQYF
many,TRBJ1-1,TRBD1,TRBV4-1,TGTGCCAGCAGCCAAGACAGGGGCACTGAAGCTTTCTTT,CASSQDRGTEAFF
NA,TRBJ1-2,TRBD1,TRBV6-8,TGTGCCAGCAGTTACTCGGCGGGACAGATATATGGCTACACCTTC,CASSYSAGQIYGYTF
few,TRBJ2-2,TRBD2,TRBV5-5,TGTGCCAGCAGCTTCTCTAGCGGGGACCTCACCGGGGAGCTGTTTTTT,CASSFSSGDLTGELFF
many,TRBJ2-1,NA,TRBV7-2,TGTGCCAGCAGCTTAGGGCAGGGAATCCACAATGAGCAGTTCTTC,CASSLGQGIHNEQFF
NA,TRBJ1-1,NA,TRBV7-9,TGTGCCAGCAGCTTCGCCGACATGAACACTGAAGCTTTCTTT,CASSFADMNTEAFF
many,TRBJ1-2,NA,TRBV12-3/TRBV12-4,TGTGCCAGCAGTTTAGGGACATTCATCGCCTTC,CASSLGTFIAF
NA,TRBJ1-3,NA,TRBV20-1,TGCAGTGCTAGAACCGCATACAGGGATCCTCAGAACACCATATATTTT,CSARTAYRDPQNTIYF
many,TRBJ2-4,NA,TRBV7-8,TGTGCCAGCAGCCTCGGCCAGAACATTCAGTACTTC,CASSLGQNIQYF
NA,TRBJ2-5,NA,TRBV18,TGTGCCAGCTCACCACTCGACCGTCTAGCTCAAGAGACCCAGTACTTC,CASSPLDRLAQETQYF
NA,TRBJ2-3,NA,TRBV15,TGTGCCACCAGCAGGTCCAGGGCAGATACGCAGTATTTT,CATSRSRADTQYF
NA,TRBJ2-2,NA,TRBV29-1,TGCAGCGTTGAAGAGTTGGCCTCTCCCGGGGAGCTGTTTTTT,CSVEELASPGELFF
few,TRBJ2-1,NA,TRBV7-9,TGTGCCAGCAGCTTAGCTTGGGAAACAGGCCCATCTTTTCACAATGAGCAGTTCTTC,CASSLAWETGPSFHNEQFF
few,TRBJ1-1,NA,TRBV6-1,TGTGCCAGCATGGAGGGAAACACTGAAGCTTTCTTT,CASMEGNTEAFF
NA,TRBJ2-3,NA,TRBV15,TGTGCCACCAGCAGAGACCGCCGGAACACTGTCACAGATACGCAGTATTTT,CATSRDRRNTVTDTQYF
NA,TRBJ2-3,NA,TRBV5-6,TGTGCCAGCAGCTTGAGTACAGTGAGCACAGATACGCAGTATTTT,CASSLSTVSTDTQYF
NA,TRBJ2-1,NA,TRBV27,TGTGCCACCCGAAGGGGGTACAATGAGCAGTTCTTC,CATRRGYNEQFF
NA,TRBJ2-7,TRBD1,TRBV6-5,TGTGCCAGCAGCTCAGACGAGACAGGGGGCCCCTACGAGCAGTACTTC,CASSSDETGGPYEQYF
NA,TRBJ1-3,NA,TRBV27,TGTGCCAGCAGTATCTCAGGGACTGGAAACACCATATATTTT,CASSISGTGNTIYF
few,TRBJ2-3,NA,TRBV28,TGTGCCAGCAGTTTTGATTCTAGCACAGATACGCAGTATTTT,CASSFDSSTDTQYF
many,TRBJ2-5,NA,TRBV7-8,TGTGCCAGCAGCTTAGGACCGGGGGAGTACCAAGAGACCCAGTACTTC,CASSLGPGEYQETQYF
NA,TRBJ1-2,NA,TRBV19,TGTGCCAGTATCCCAATGGGGATTCCCTATGGCTACACCTTC,CASIPMGIPYGYTF
NA,TRBJ1-2,NA,TRBV12-3/TRBV12-4,TGTGCCAGCAGTTTAGTGGGCAGGGGCGATGGCTACACCTTC,CASSLVGRGDGYTF
NA,TRBJ2-7,NA,TRBV12-3/TRBV12-4,TGTGCCAGCAGTCCTGGCTCCCAGGGCTACGAGCAGTACTTC,CASSPGSQGYEQYF
NA,TRBJ1-1,TRBD1,TRBV7-9,TGTGCCAGCTGGGAAACCCGGGACAGGGGGAACACTGAAGCTTTCTTT,CASWETRDRGNTEAFF
NA,TRBJ1-3,NA,TRBV10-3,TGTGCCATCAGTGAAGGTGGAAACACCATATATTTT,CAISEGGNTIYF
NA,TRBJ2-3,NA,TRBV28,TGTGCCAACAGTTCGGAGAGGGACAGCACAGATACGCAGTATTTT,CANSSERDSTDTQYF
NA,TRBJ1-2,NA,TRBV27,TGTGCCAGCAGCCCCCGGGGACGGGACCGGAGCTACACCTTC,CASSPRGRDRSYTF
NA,TRBJ1-2,NA,TRBV7-2,TGTGCCAGCAGCTTAGTATTAGGGGCCTTGGATGGCTACACCTTC,CASSLVLGALDGYTF
NA,TRBJ2-1,TRBD1,TRBV7-4,TGTGCCAGCAGCCCCCGGGACAGGGGATCCTACAATGAGCAGTTCTTC,CASSPRDRGSYNEQFF
many,TRBJ2-1,NA,TRBV7-8,TGTGCCAGCAGCTTAGAGGGGAGAAGCTACAATGAGCAGTTCTTC,CASSLEGRSYNEQFF
NA,TRBJ2-7,NA,TRBV2,TGTGCCAGCCCGGGACTGAACGAGCAGTACTTC,CASPGLNEQYF
few,TRBJ2-1,NA,TRBV10-3,TGTGCCATCAGACTATCACCGAGTGGGAATGAGCAGTTCTTC,CAIRLSPSGNEQFF
many,TRBJ2-7,NA,TRBV7-8,TGTGCCAGCAGCTTAGCGGGGCAGGGCGAACTTTCCTACGAGCAGTACTTC,CASSLAGQGELSYEQYF
NA,TRBJ1-6,TRBD1,TRBV27,TGTGCCAGCAGTTCCCTACAGGGGGTGTCACCCCTCCACTTT,CASSSLQGVSPLHF
NA,TRBJ1-2,NA,TRBV27,TGTGCCAGCAGTTTCCAACCGGGATCTATCTATGGCTACACCTTC,CASSFQPGSIYGYTF
few,TRBJ2-7,NA,TRBV6-6,TGTGCCAGCAGTTACTCCCGGGACGCCTCCTACGAGCAGTACTTC,CASSYSRDASYEQYF
few,TRBJ2-3,NA,TRBV7-2,TGTGCCAGCAGCTTAGCGCAACCAGTAGTAACAGATACGCAGTATTTT,CASSLAQPVVTDTQYF
few,TRBJ2-1,TRBD2,TRBV29-1,TGCAGCGTTGAAGGGGGTAGAAGGCGGGGGGGTCAGTTCTTC,CSVEGGRRRGGQFF
NA,TRBJ1-4,NA,TRBV6-2/TRBV6-3,TGTGCCAGCAGTTACTCGAGGGGGGGCGATGAAAAACTGTTTTTT,CASSYSRGGDEKLFF
NA,TRBJ1-1,NA,TRBV6-8,TGTGCCAGCAGTTTGGGTAGTGAAGCTCTCTTT,CASSLGSEALF
few,TRBJ1-3,NA,TRBV12-3/TRBV12-4,TGTGCCAGCAGTTTTCTCGGACAGAGTAACACCATATATTTT,CASSFLGQSNTIYF
NA,TRBJ2-1,TRBD1,TRBV5-3,TGTGCCAGCATAAGGCGGGACAGGGTATCCAATGAGCAGTTCTTC,CASIRRDRVSNEQFF
NA,TRBJ2-5,NA,TRBV7-7,TGTGCTAGCAGCGCCGGCCAGCTGAGATTACAAGAGACCCAGTACTTC,CASSAGQLRLQETQYF